Below are 6 T cell receptor beta chains sequenced from a single sample in a study of blood T cell repertoires in COVID-19. Profiling relied on immunoSEQ multiplex PCR, and the TCRdb table lists in-frame clones only, not all of them. This table holds around 250,000 clones, around nine tenths found once. Specimen: peripheral blood. The receptor source for this set is a woman aged 55-69 years who had recovered from COVID-19.

Regarding this clone: Other nucleotide sequences from this sample produce the same CDR3. This chain joins TRBV10-3 and TRBJ2-2, with TRBD1 matching over 10 bases. Per germline, CDR1 ENHRY and CDR2 SYGVKD. The junction had 5 bases not matched to a gene; V was cut back by 3 bases and J by 4 bases. The CDR3 has 16 residues. The CDR3: CAISDWGQGSTGELFF. CDR3 in DNA: TGTGCCATCAGTGATTGGGGACAGGGGTCCACCGGGGAGCTGTTTTTT.

The rearrangement uses TRBV19 and TRBJ1-1, with TRBD1 as a possible D gene (6 bases). Between the trimmed V and J ends, which lost 2 bases and 2 bases, there was a span of 9 bases. The CDR3 spans 14 residues. Germline assignment: CDR1 LNHDA and CDR2 SQIVND (reference sequence). CDR3: CASSITGINTEAFF. DNA of the CDR3: TGTGCCAGTAGTATAACAGGGATTAACACTGAAGCTTTCTTT.

Concerning this clone: In the same sample, other DNA sequences code for this CDR3. The genes are TRBV9 and TRBJ1-2, with D tentatively TRBD1 (5 bases). The germline V gene encodes CDR1 SGDLS and CDR2 YYNGEE. This CDR3 has 14 amino acids. V was shortened by 0 bases and J by 4 bases, with 10 bases between the two germline ends. CDR3: CASSVGGGSYGYTF. CDR3 bases: TGTGCCAGCAGCGTAGGTGGGGGGAGCTATGGCTACACCTTC.

V and J are TRBV5-4 and TRBJ1-6, with 8 bases aligning to TRBD1. J was trimmed by 7 bases and V by 3 bases; bases with no gene match: 3. The CDR3 sequence is 14 residues long. Germline V gives CDR1 SGHNT, CDR2 YYREEE (reference sequence). The CDR3 bases are TGTGCCAGCAGCTGGGACAGGTCGAATTCACCCCTCCACTTT. Protein: CASSWDRSNSPLHF.

The CDR3 spells CASSPPPTWQGGEKLFF. As DNA, the CDR3 is TGTGCCAGCAGCCCCCCCCCAACCTGGCAGGGGGGCGAAAAACTGTTTTTT. The V gene is TRBV7-9, the J gene TRBJ1-4, with 7 bases that match TRBD1. Trimming took 5 bases from V and 8 from J; bases not matched to a gene: 17. There are 17 residues in the CDR3. Germline values: CDR1 SEHNR, CDR2 FQNEAQ (reference sequence).

The V and J genes are TRBV5-1 and TRBJ1-6, with TRBD1 identical over 9 bases. The CDR3 consists of 16 residues. The trim removed 9 bases at V and 1 base at J, leaving 8 bases unmatched. Per germline, CDR1 SGHRS and CDR2 YFSETQ. The CDR3 here is CATSPGQGSYNSPLHF. The CDR3 nucleotides are TGCGCCACCTCCCCGGGACAGGGTTCCTATAATTCACCCCTCCACTTT.